Listed here are 17 T cell receptor beta chains from one sample, sequenced in a study of T cell clonotyping in hematopoietic cell transplantation. Time point indicated: recipient sample about 28 days before transplant, after cytoreduction. TCRdb's copy holds only in-frame clones and misses some; the assay was immunoSEQ multiplex PCR. Of some 76,000 clones in the sample, almost 97% are singletons; the top ten hold around 1.5%. Sequences were derived from peripheral blood mononuclear cells, sampled before stem cell transplant. The receptors were sampled from a woman aged 50 to 65 with acute myeloid leukemia. Some clones in this sample may be carry-over from other donors' samples.

The rearrangement uses TRBV11-1 and TRBJ2-7, with 11 bases identical to TRBD2. The ends lost 5 bases at V and 3 bases at J; junction bases unmatched: 6. Looked up from germline, CDR1 is SGHAT and CDR2 is FQDESV (reference sequence). The CDR3 consists of 15 residues. CDR3 region: CASSRGTSGNYEQYF. The CDR3 DNA follows: TGTGCCAGCAGCCGAGGGACTAGCGGAAACTACGAGCAGTACTTC.

V is TRBV6-5 and J is TRBJ1-5, with TRBD1 as a possible D gene (5 bases). Germline-derived CDR1 and CDR2 are MNHEY and SVGAGI. This CDR3 spans 15 amino acids. The V end was cut by 0 bases, the J end by 0 bases, with 6 bases between. The CDR3, as DNA: TGTGCCAGCAGTTACTCACAGGCTAGCAATCAGCCCCAGCATTTT. This sequence encodes CASSYSQASNQPQHF.

This chain connects TRBV5-1 to TRBJ1-1; D not resolved. With 0 bases removed from V and 13 bases from J, the gap between germline ends came to 13 bases. Germline V gives CDR1 SGHRS, CDR2 YFSETQ. This CDR3 spans 12 amino acids. This CDR3 reads CASSLDYGIGFF. Written as DNA, the CDR3 is TGCGCCAGCAGCTTGGATTACGGTATTGGTTTCTTT.

The chain has TRBV4-1 and TRBJ2-1; 8 bases align to TRBD2. V lost 2 bases, J lost 4 bases, and 4 bases stayed unmatched. The CDR3 totals 15 residues. Germline assignment: CDR1 MGHRA and CDR2 YSYEKL. CDR3 in DNA: TGCGCCAGCAGCCAAACGGGAGGGCAGTACAATGAGCAGTTCTTC. This sequence encodes CASSQTGGQYNEQFF.

The V gene is TRBV19, the J gene TRBJ2-3, with a tentative D call TRBD2 (6 bases). Trimming left V 3 bases short and J 4 bases short, with 14 bases between. CDR1 and CDR2 (germline): LNHDA, SQIVND (reference sequence). This CDR3 contains 15 residues. This CDR3 reads CASSIQRVLADTQYF. CDR3 coding DNA: TGTGCCAGTAGTATCCAGCGGGTACTTGCAGATACGCAGTATTTT.

V and J are TRBV11-2 and TRBJ1-6; no firm D call. This CDR3 comprises 12 residues. V lost 11 bases and J 7 bases, leaving 12 bases between the germline ends. The germline CDR1 and CDR2 sequences are SGHAT and FQNNGV. As DNA, the CDR3 is TGTGCCTCCCAGAGGGCAAATTCACCCCTCCACTTT. Protein: CASQRANSPLHF.

The chain is built from TRBV28 and TRBJ2-7; 8 bases line up with TRBD1. This CDR3 spans 14 amino acids. Germline V lookup: CDR1 MDHEN, CDR2 SYDVKM. V dropped 2 bases and J dropped 6; count of bases not matched to a gene: 6. Here the CDR3 reads CASSLSTGGREQYF. The CDR3 DNA follows: TGTGCCAGCAGTTTAAGTACAGGGGGTCGCGAGCAGTACTTC. The full variable domain, with the rest looked up from reference TRBV28 and TRBJ2-7, is DVKVTQSSRYLVKRTGEKVFLECVQDMDHENMFWYRQDPGLGLRLIYFSYDVKMKEKGDIPEGYSVSREKKERFSLILESASTNQTSMYLCASSLSTGGREQYFGPGTRLTVT.

The chain joins TRBV19 to TRBJ1-4, with D hard to call. CDR3 length: 13 residues. The germline gives CDR1 LNHDA, CDR2 SQIVND (reference sequence). The V and J ends lost 3 bases and 5 bases respectively, with 7 bases between them. DNA for the CDR3: TGTGCCAGTAGTATCACACGGAATGAAAAACTGTTTTTT. This encodes CASSITRNEKLFF.

This sequence joins TRBV27 and TRBJ2-7, with 8 bases identical to TRBD2. From germline, CDR1 is MNHEY and CDR2 SMNVEV (reference sequence). V was pared by 0 bases and J by 3 bases, with 4 bases of the junction left unmatched. The CDR3 has 15 amino acids. CDR3 residues: CASSLSGTSSYEQYF. The CDR3 DNA is TGTGCCAGCAGTTTATCCGGGACTAGTAGCTACGAGCAGTACTTC.

The chain couples TRBV2 to TRBJ2-2, with D unclear. CDR1 is SNHLY, CDR2 FYNNEI, per germline. This CDR3 is 14 amino acids long. V lost 7 bases and J lost 1, with 10 bases in between. As DNA, the CDR3 is TGTGCCAGCATACGGTCGGTGAACACCGGGGAGCTGTTTTTT. Protein sequence: CASIRSVNTGELFF.

The gene calls are TRBV28 and TRBJ2-7; the match to TRBD2 covers 8 bases. Germline loops: CDR1 MDHEN, CDR2 SYDVKM. The CDR3 covers 14 residues. The V gene end was trimmed by 3 bases and the J gene end by 4 bases; junction bases not matched to a gene: 5. The CDR3 DNA is TGTGCCAGCAGTTTGAGCGGGAGAAAATACGAGCAGTACTTC. Translation: CASSLSGRKYEQYF.

This chain joins TRBV5-1 and TRBJ1-4; the D is unclear. Germline V gene lookup returns CDR1 SGHRS and CDR2 YFSETQ. The V end was cut by 4 bases, the J end by 8 bases, with 15 bases between. CDR3 size: 14 residues. This CDR3 reads CASSMRESTEKLFF. The DNA for the CDR3 is TGCGCCAGCAGCATGAGGGAATCTACGGAAAAACTGTTTTTT. The full variable domain, rest sourced from reference TRBV5-1 and TRBJ1-4, is KAGVTQTPRYLIKTRGQQVTLSCSPISGHRSVSWYQQTPGQGLQFLFEYFSETQRNKGNFPGRFSGRQFSNSRSEMNVSTLELGDSALYLCASSMRESTEKLFFGSGTQLSVL.

The rearrangement uses TRBV6-1 and TRBJ2-5; maybe TRBD1 (6 bases). The CDR3 runs 15 residues. Trimming removed 2 bases from V and 3 bases from J, with 13 bases in between. Germline V gives CDR1 MNHNS, CDR2 SASEGT. The CDR3 coding sequence is TGTGCCAGCAGTGAACTACAGGGCGTTAAAGAGACCCAGTACTTC. Its protein is CASSELQGVKETQYF.

This chain connects TRBV6-1 to TRBJ2-5; D gene uncertain. CDR1 is MNHNS, CDR2 SASEGT, per germline. The V end lost 1 base, the J end lost 5 bases, and 14 bases lay between the germline ends. CDR3 length: 15 amino acids. CDR3 region: CASSEVVQLVETQYF. CDR3 coding DNA: TGTGCCAGCAGTGAAGTTGTCCAGCTTGTGGAGACCCAGTACTTC.

The chain uses TRBV7-6 and TRBJ1-5; TRBD1 is a possible D gene (5 bases). The CDR3 sequence is 16 residues long. Germline CDR1 and CDR2: SGHVS and FNYEAQ. V was pared by 1 base and J by 0 bases, with 10 bases between. The CDR3 spells CASSLEWGYSNQPQHF. The CDR3 DNA sequence: TGTGCCAGCAGCTTAGAATGGGGGTATAGCAATCAGCCCCAGCATTTT.

The chain employs TRBV28 and TRBJ1-3; no clear D gene. This CDR3 has 13 residues. Germline V gene data show CDR1 as MDHEN and CDR2 as SYDVKM. Deletions cut 6 bases from V and 1 base from J, with 7 bases between. The chain's CDR3 is CASSRRSGNTIYF. The CDR3 region has the DNA TGTGCCAGCAGCCGGAGGTCTGGAAACACCATATATTTT.

This clone was counted a single time. The chain recombines TRBV9 with TRBJ1-1; perhaps TRBD1 as D (5 bases). Germline lookup yields CDR1 SGDLS and CDR2 YYNGEE. With 0 bases removed from V and 5 bases from J, the gap between germline ends came to 14 bases. The CDR3 has 15 residues. DNA for the CDR3: TGTGCCAGCAGCGTAGAGGGAGGGGTCGGGACTGAAGCTTTCTTT. Its translation is CASSVEGGVGTEAFF.